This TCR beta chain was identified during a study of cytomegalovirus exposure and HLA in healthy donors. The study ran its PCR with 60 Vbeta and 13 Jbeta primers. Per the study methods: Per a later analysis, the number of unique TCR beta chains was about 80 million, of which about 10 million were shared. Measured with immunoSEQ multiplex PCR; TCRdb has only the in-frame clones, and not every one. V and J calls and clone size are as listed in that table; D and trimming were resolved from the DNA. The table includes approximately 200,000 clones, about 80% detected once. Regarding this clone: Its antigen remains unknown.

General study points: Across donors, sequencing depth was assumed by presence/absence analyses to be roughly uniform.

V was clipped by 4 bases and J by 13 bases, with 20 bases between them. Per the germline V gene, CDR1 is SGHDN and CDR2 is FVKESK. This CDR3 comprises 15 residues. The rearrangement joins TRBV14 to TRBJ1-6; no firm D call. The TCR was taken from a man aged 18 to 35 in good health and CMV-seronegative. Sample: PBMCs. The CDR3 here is CASSLGGTKISPLHF. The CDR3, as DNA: TGTGCCAGCAGCCTGGGAGGCACCAAAATTTCGCCCCTCCACTTT.